Below are 30 T cell receptor beta chains sequenced from a single sample in a study of CD8+ T cells in alopecia areata. cDNA reverse transcribed from extracted RNA served as the sequencing template. Sequencing used immunoSEQ multiplex PCR; TCRdb keeps in-frame clones, though not all of them. The table records about 150,000 clones, over 70% of them present only once. The sequencing used CD8+ T cells sorted from blood, collected at week 0. The receptors were gathered from a human donor with alopecia areata.

The genes are TRBV4-1 and TRBJ2-7, with unresolved D. This CDR3 comprises 15 residues. The ends were cut back, 0 bases at V and 4 bases at J, with 13 bases in the middle. From germline, CDR1 is MGHRA and CDR2 YSYEKL. CDR3 DNA sequence: TGCGCCAGCAGCCAAGAGTTACACGGCAGTTACGAGCAGTACTTC. This gives the protein CASSQELHGSYEQYF.

The sample holds a few counts of this clone. The chain is built from TRBV11-2 and TRBJ2-6, with D unresolved. Germline CDR1 is SGHAT and CDR2 is FQNNGV. V shed 1 base and J shed 2 bases, with 6 bases lying between them. The CDR3 spans 15 residues. CDR3 region: CASSLGGTGANVLTF. CDR3 in DNA: TGTGCCAGCAGCTTAGGGGGAACTGGGGCCAACGTCCTGACTTTC.

The V call is TRBV5-1, the J call TRBJ2-1, with 10 nucleotides matching TRBD1. Trimming took 3 bases from V and 10 from J; bases not matched to a gene: 10. Germline CDR1 is SGHRS and CDR2 is YFSETQ. The CDR3 has 15 amino acids. DNA of the CDR3: TGCGCCAGCAGCTACCGGGACAGGGGACTTGGGGAGCAGTTCTTC. Protein product: CASSYRDRGLGEQFF.

The chain recombines TRBV19 with TRBJ2-7; D gene ambiguous. The CDR3 is 13 amino acids. Trimming shortened V by 3 bases and J by 5 bases, and 11 bases separated the two germline ends. Germline-derived CDR1 and CDR2 are LNHDA and SQIVND (reference sequence). As DNA, the CDR3 is TGTGCCAGTAGTATGGGCGGCCTCGACGAGCAGTACTTC. Amino acid sequence: CASSMGGLDEQYF.

The rearrangement joins TRBV15 to TRBJ2-1; no clear D. This CDR3 has 11 residues. V was pared by 2 bases and J by 7 bases, with 3 bases between. CDR1 is LNHNV, CDR2 YYDKDF, per germline (reference sequence). CDR3 sequence reads: CATSRRNEQFF. The CDR3 DNA sequence: TGTGCCACCAGCAGAAGAAATGAGCAGTTCTTC.

This clone was counted a few times. The rearrangement joins TRBV7-9 to TRBJ2-7, with D maybe TRBD2 (5 bases). Trimming took 8 bases from V and 6 from J, leaving 14 bases between them. This CDR3 is built from 12 residues. The germline CDR1 and CDR2 sequences are SEHNR and FQNEAQ (reference sequence). The CDR3 sequence is CASEGGGGEQYF. In DNA form, the CDR3 reads TGTGCCAGCGAAGGAGGAGGTGGCGAGCAGTACTTC.

This chain uses TRBV7-6 with TRBJ2-7, with a weak D call TRBD1 (6 bases). Per the germline V gene, CDR1 is SGHVS and CDR2 is FNYEAQ. CDR3 size: 14 residues. V was clipped by 1 base and J by 4 bases, with 11 bases between them. The CDR3 sequence is CASSLGGTPYEQYF. Written as DNA, the CDR3 is TGTGCCAGCAGCTTAGGAGGGACACCGTACGAGCAGTACTTC. Combining the CDR3 with reference TRBV7-6 and TRBJ2-7 gives the whole variable domain GAGVSQSPRYKVTKRGQDVALRCDPISGHVSLYWYRQALGQGPEFLTYFNYEAQQDKSGLPNDRFSAERPEGSISTLTIQRTEQRDSAMYRCASSLGGTPYEQYFGPGTRLTVT.

This rearrangement joins TRBV27 to TRBJ1-4, with a weak D call TRBD1 (6 bases). CDR1 is MNHEY and CDR2 is SMNVEV in the germline V gene (reference sequence). V lost 3 bases, J lost 8 bases, and 19 bases lay in between. This CDR3 region has 16 residues. This chain's CDR3 is CASSFLPNRDTEKLFF. CDR3 DNA: TGTGCCAGCAGTTTCCTCCCTAACCGGGACACAGAAAAACTGTTTTTT.

The genes are TRBV6-5 and TRBJ2-1; 7 nucleotides agree with TRBD2. The CDR3 is 13 residues long. Germline trimming cut 5 bases from V and 5 bases from J; bases unmatched to any gene: 3. The V gene's germline CDR1 is MNHEY and CDR2 SVGAGI. The CDR3 region has the DNA TGTGCCAGCAGTAGCGGGGAACACAATGAGCAGTTCTTC. Its translation is CASSSGEHNEQFF.

The rearrangement joins TRBV25-1 to TRBJ2-2, with 8 nucleotides matching TRBD1. CDR1 and CDR2 (germline): MGHDK, SYGVNS. The CDR3 runs 13 residues. V was pared by 10 bases and J by 5 bases, with 6 bases of the junction left unmatched. CDR3 loop: CAISGGLTGELFF. CDR3 DNA: TGTGCCATCTCAGGGGGCTTAACCGGGGAGCTGTTTTTT.

The V gene is TRBV5-5, the J gene TRBJ1-6; perhaps TRBD1 as D (5 bases). V shed 6 bases and J shed 4 bases, with 17 bases lying between them. The length of the CDR3 is 16 residues. Germline V lookup: CDR1 SGHKS, CDR2 YYEKEE (reference sequence). This chain's CDR3 is CASTQGEGPYNSPLHF. The DNA for the CDR3 is TGTGCCAGCACCCAGGGTGAAGGTCCTTATAATTCACCCCTCCACTTT.

The chain joins TRBV4-1 to TRBJ2-3; D not certain. Germline V gene data show CDR1 as MGHRA and CDR2 as YSYEKL. V was clipped by 6 bases and J by 0 bases, with 7 bases between them. The CDR3 totals 13 residues. Here the CDR3 reads CASSLMSTDTQYF. In DNA form, the CDR3 reads TGCGCCAGCAGTCTCATGAGCACAGATACGCAGTATTTT.

V is TRBV19 and J is TRBJ2-7; possibly TRBD1 for D (6 bases). The CDR3 runs 12 residues. The germline CDR1 and CDR2 sequences are LNHDA and SQIVND (reference sequence). V was cut by 11 bases and J by 2 bases, with 13 bases left in between. The CDR3 loop reads CACGQSPYEQYF. CDR3 DNA sequence: TGTGCCTGCGGACAGAGCCCCTACGAGCAGTACTTC.

This chain uses TRBV9 with TRBJ2-7, with 9 bases lining up with TRBD1. V trimming: 0 bases; J trimming: 5 bases; junction bases outside the gene matches: 6. Germline CDR1 is SGDLS and CDR2 is YYNGEE. This CDR3 is built from 15 residues. CDR3 DNA: TGTGCCAGCAGCGTAGACGGGACAGGGTTGAACGAGCAGTACTTC. Amino acids: CASSVDGTGLNEQYF.

The rearrangement links TRBV30 to TRBJ2-7; D is uncertain. The CDR3 is 15 amino acids. The V gene's germline CDR1 is GTSNPN and CDR2 SVGIG (reference sequence). Trimming pared 3 bases from V and 1 base from J, leaving 16 bases between. CDR3 in amino acids: CAWSPRDQPSYEQYF. The CDR3 DNA follows: TGTGCCTGGAGCCCTAGAGACCAGCCTTCCTACGAGCAGTACTTC.

The genes are TRBV7-2 and TRBJ2-7; 10 bases agree with TRBD1. With V trimmed by 4 bases and J by 2 bases, 11 bases remained unmatched. This CDR3 comprises 17 residues. Looked up from germline, CDR1 is SGHTA and CDR2 is FQGNSA. CDR3 loop: CASSSSLGTGATYEQYF. Written as DNA, the CDR3 is TGTGCCAGCAGCTCCAGTCTCGGGACAGGGGCGACCTACGAGCAGTACTTC.

The genes are TRBV10-2 and TRBJ2-1; 8 bases are shared with TRBD2. Germline V gene lookup returns CDR1 WSHSY and CDR2 SAAADI. The J segment lost 7 bases and the V segment lost 5 bases, leaving 13 bases of the junction unmatched. This CDR3 is 16 amino acids long. The CDR3 DNA follows: TGCGCCAGCAGTCAGGTGCTAGCGGGCTCGATGAATGAGCAGTTCTTC. It encodes CASSQVLAGSMNEQFF.

The V call is TRBV4-1, the J call TRBJ2-1; TRBD2 agrees at 15 bases. V lost 0 bases to trimming and J lost 7 bases; unmatched junction nucleotides: 4. This CDR3 contains 17 residues. Germline V gene data show CDR1 as MGHRA and CDR2 as YSYEKL. CDR3 in amino acids: CASSQDPGTSGRNEQFF. For the CDR3, the DNA is TGCGCCAGCAGCCAAGATCCTGGGACTAGCGGGAGGAATGAGCAGTTCTTC.

V usage is TRBV2 and J usage is TRBJ2-1, with 10 nucleotides matching TRBD2. The CDR3 loop spans 15 amino acids. V lost 2 bases to trimming and J lost 6 bases; unmatched junction nucleotides: 4. Per the germline V gene, CDR1 is SNHLY and CDR2 is FYNNEI. CDR3: CASSEWTSGLNEQFF. For the CDR3, the DNA is TGTGCCAGCAGTGAATGGACTAGCGGCCTCAATGAGCAGTTCTTC.

V is TRBV7-6 and J is TRBJ2-7, with D possibly being TRBD2 (6 bases). The CDR3 sequence is 14 residues long. Trimming took off 5 bases at V and 3 bases at J, with 14 bases between the two ends. From germline, CDR1 is SGHVS and CDR2 FNYEAQ. The CDR3 region is CASSQDGTLYEQYF. As DNA, the CDR3 is TGTGCCAGCAGCCAGGACGGGACTCTCTACGAGCAGTACTTC.

Comment on this clone: In the same sample, other DNA sequences code for this CDR3. The chain carries TRBV11-2 and TRBJ2-7, with 8 bases matching TRBD2. This CDR3 comprises 16 residues. Trimming took 3 bases from V and 3 from J; bases not matched to a gene: 10. Germline assignment: CDR1 SGHAT and CDR2 FQNNGV. CDR3 DNA: TGTGCCAGCAGCTTGGTTACTAGCGGACCCATCTACGAGCAGTACTTC. Protein sequence: CASSLVTSGPIYEQYF.

In its sample, this clone was seen a few times. The chain recombines TRBV6-1 with TRBJ2-3, with 8 bases that match TRBD2. The CDR3 is made up of 15 amino acids. V lost 8 bases to trimming and J lost 2 bases; unmatched junction nucleotides: 9. Looked up from germline, CDR1 is MNHNS and CDR2 is SASEGT. The CDR3 coding sequence is TGTGCCAGCTCCTCGTTTAGCGGGGACACAGATACGCAGTATTTT. Protein: CASSSFSGDTDTQYF.

The V and J genes are TRBV7-9 and TRBJ2-7; D is perhaps TRBD2 (7 bases). The germline V gene has CDR1 SEHNR and CDR2 FQNEAQ (reference sequence). V was clipped by 5 bases and J by 10 bases, with 30 bases between them. This CDR3 spans 17 amino acids. Written as DNA, the CDR3 is TGTGCCAGCAGCCCCTCGTATCAATGGGGGGGCTTAGCCCCACAGTACTTC. Translating it yields CASSPSYQWGGLAPQYF.

V is TRBV6-6 and J is TRBJ2-3; 7 bases fit TRBD1. The V gene end was trimmed by 0 bases and the J gene end by 2 bases; junction bases not matched to a gene: 5. This CDR3 is 16 amino acids long. Per the germline V gene, CDR1 is MNHNY and CDR2 is SVGAGI (reference sequence). The DNA of the CDR3 is TGTGCCAGCAGTTACTCGAGACAGGGCTTCACAGATACGCAGTATTTT. It specifies CASSYSRQGFTDTQYF.

The rearrangement joins TRBV4-1 to TRBJ1-4; D not certain. The CDR3 loop spans 12 amino acids. CDR1 is MGHRA and CDR2 is YSYEKL in the germline V gene. V dropped 4 bases and J dropped 8 bases, with 8 bases sitting between them. The CDR3 region has the DNA TGCGCCAGCAGCCTGGGCAGCGAAAAACTGTTTTTT. It encodes CASSLGSEKLFF.

This sequence joins TRBV5-6 and TRBJ2-7; D possibly matches TRBD1 or TRBD2 (5 bases each). Germline CDR1 reads SGHDT; CDR2 reads YYEEEE. The germline V and J ends were trimmed by 0 bases and 7 bases, with 17 bases remaining between them. The CDR3 contains 15 residues. For the CDR3, the DNA is TGTGCCAGCAGCTTGGCGGGGCGGTTCGAGATGGAGCAGTACTTC. Its translation is CASSLAGRFEMEQYF.

The chain recombines TRBV2 with TRBJ2-7; D is possibly TRBD1 or TRBD2 (5 bases each). The V and J ends lost 0 bases and 3 bases respectively, with 15 bases between them. The CDR3 length is 16 residues. Germline CDR1 reads SNHLY; CDR2 reads FYNNEI. For the CDR3, the DNA is TGTGCCAGCAGTGAAGCTTCCGGGACCGAAAGCTACGAGCAGTACTTC. Amino acids: CASSEASGTESYEQYF.

The chain uses TRBV25-1 and TRBJ2-5, with D hard to call. Germline assignment: CDR1 MGHDK and CDR2 SYGVNS. The CDR3 is 12 residues long. With 6 bases removed from V and 12 bases from J, the gap between germline ends came to 17 bases. CDR3 in DNA: TGTGCCAGCAGCAACCCAGGAGCCGCCGAGTACTTC. Translated, it gives CASSNPGAAEYF.

J is TRBJ2-1 and V is TRBV2; D gene ambiguous. Germline V gene data show CDR1 as SNHLY and CDR2 as FYNNEI. V was clipped by 3 bases and J by 8 bases, with 5 bases between them. This CDR3 has 11 amino acids. The CDR3 region has the DNA TGTGCCAGCAGTGACGGCGATGAGCAGTTCTTC. It is translated as CASSDGDEQFF.

This chain links TRBV7-9 with TRBJ1-2, with D hard to call. The CDR3 has 14 residues. The V end was cut by 1 base, the J end by 4 bases, with 10 bases between. The V gene's germline CDR1 is SEHNR and CDR2 FQNEAQ (reference sequence). The DNA for the CDR3 is TGTGCCAGCAGCTTAGTGGCGTCGGTCTATGGCTACACCTTC. Its protein is CASSLVASVYGYTF.